The clone carrying this T cell receptor (beta chain) was seen at least ten times. Its antigen remains unidentified. This CDR3 has 11 amino acids. V lost 1 base and J 8 bases, leaving 6 bases between the germline ends. Germline values: CDR1 SGHDT, CDR2 YYEEEE. This specimen comes from a study of HIV-infected patients and healthy controls. Study-wide findings and caveats: The authors saw processing only sixteen HIV-infected individuals as a major limitation on generality.

Alpha and beta constant-region primers primed reverse transcription of around 540 ng RNA. Each of the alpha and beta chains got its own library through chain-specific third strand synthesis with indices. TCRdb re-derived calls from the 5' RACE reads in MiXCR, one entry per CDR3 protein. The table includes 10,000 or so distinct CDR3 sequences, roughly 5% detected once. Whole blood was used without fractionation, so all unsorted peripheral T cells were included. RNA came from around 2.3 ml of peripheral blood. The origin of this receptor is an adult with HIV infection. The chain links TRBV5-6 to TRBJ1-1; D not certain. The source was blood, collected before antiretroviral therapy. DNA for the CDR3: TGTGCCAGCAGCTTGCTAAAAGAAGCTTTCTTT. It is translated as CASSLLKEAFF.